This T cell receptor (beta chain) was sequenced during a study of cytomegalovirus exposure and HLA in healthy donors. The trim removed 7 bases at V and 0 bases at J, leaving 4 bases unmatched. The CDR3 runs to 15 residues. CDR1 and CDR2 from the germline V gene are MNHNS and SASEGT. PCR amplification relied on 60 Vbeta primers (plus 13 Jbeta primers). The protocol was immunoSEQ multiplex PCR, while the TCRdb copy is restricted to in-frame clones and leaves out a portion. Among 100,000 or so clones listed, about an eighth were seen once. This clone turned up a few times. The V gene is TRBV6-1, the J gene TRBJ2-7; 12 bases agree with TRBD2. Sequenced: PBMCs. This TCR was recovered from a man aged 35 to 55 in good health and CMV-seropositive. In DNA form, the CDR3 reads TGTGCCAGCACCAGGACTAGCGGGAACTCCTACGAGCAGTACTTC. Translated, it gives CASTRTSGNSYEQYF.